This T cell receptor beta chain derives from a study of cytomegalovirus exposure and HLA in healthy donors. Across the study: An early release of data contained around 80 million unique TCRs, which came from HLA-typed donors. Overall study findings and caveats: Altogether, 164 TCR beta chains were recorded as cytomegalovirus-associated. Relative to the approximately 700-donor mean, N-insertions were reportedly fewer in an Asian-associated ancestry cluster in a later analysis.

Points on this clone: As yet, its antigen is unknown.

Primers: 60 Vbeta forward and 13 Jbeta reverse. TCRdb's copy holds only in-frame clones and misses some; the assay was immunoSEQ multiplex PCR. The data show about 130,000 clones, 74% seen once. Deletions cut 0 bases from V and 0 bases from J, with 9 bases between. Germline V gives CDR1 LNHNV, CDR2 YYDKDF (reference sequence). This CDR3 is 16 amino acids long. This cohort consisted of healthy bone marrow donors. Sequenced: PBMCs. The V call is TRBV15, the J call TRBJ2-1; TRBD2 might be the D (5 bases). This TCR was recovered from a man in his late teens or twenties in good health and CMV-seropositive. Written as DNA, the CDR3 is TGTGCCACCAGCAGAGATAGCGCTAGCTCCTACAATGAGCAGTTCTTC. Its translation is CATSRDSASSYNEQFF.